One sample yielded the 21 T cell receptor beta chains listed below, sequenced in a study of T cell clusters in autoimmune cytopenias. TRB was amplified from approximately 250 ng of peripheral blood genomic DNA per sample. TRB was amplified by touch-down multiplex PCR, primer pools A and B combined. Reanalyzing the multiplex PCR reads, TCRdb keeps one entry per CDR3 protein, without DNA. This sample's table reports around 2,500 distinct CDR3 sequences. The sequenced sample consisted of peripheral blood. The source of these receptors is a human donor with an autoimmune cytopenia or autoimmune hepatitis (not recorded which).

Frequency places this clonotype as medium-sized (0.01 to 0.1%). The chain is built from TRBV5-6 and TRBJ2-1; there is no DNA to check the TCRdb D call of TRBD1. CDR1 is SGHDT, CDR2 YYEEEE, per germline. This CDR3 contains 13 residues. The CDR3 protein is CASSRGPNNEQFF.

This clonotype shows up as medium-sized (0.01 to 0.1%) by frequency. V and J are TRBV5-4 and TRBJ1-1. The CDR3 is 15 amino acids. CDR1 and CDR2 from the germline V gene are SGHNT and YYREEE (reference sequence). CDR3 protein: CASSLAATGNTEAFF.

The CDR3 here is CASSQEKGSYNSPLHF. The rearrangement uses TRBV4-3 and TRBJ1-6. This CDR3 is built from 16 residues. CDR1 is LGHNA and CDR2 is YSLEER in the germline V gene.

This clonotype counts as medium-sized by frequency. The rearrangement links TRBV5-1 to TRBJ2-3; TCRdb returns TRBD1, unconfirmable since there is no DNA. The CDR3 sequence is 17 residues long. Germline V gene sequence: CDR1 SGHRS, CDR2 YFSETQ. CDR3 loop: CASSLDGGHGIGDTQYF.

This clonotype ranks as medium-sized in terms of frequency. The chain employs TRBV15 and TRBJ2-7; TCRdb proposes TRBD1, but this gene call is untestable without DNA. The germline V gene encodes CDR1 LNHNV and CDR2 YYDKDF (reference sequence). The CDR3 is 14 amino acids. The CDR3 reads CATSGSYTSYEQYF.

This clonotype is called medium-sized based on its frequency. The chain employs TRBV18 and TRBJ1-2; TCRdb lists TRBD1, though no DNA is available to test this call. Per the germline V gene, CDR1 is KGHSH and CDR2 is LQKENI. The CDR3 spans 13 residues. CDR3 loop: CASSPGADLPHTF.

Its frequency marks this clonotype as medium-sized (0.01 to 0.1%). The gene calls are TRBV6-5 and TRBJ1-5; TCRdb outputs TRBD1, but without DNA this stays unchecked. This CDR3 has 15 amino acids. CDR1 and CDR2 (germline): MNHEY, SVGAGI. The CDR3 sequence: CASSLRGQGGQPQHF.

This clonotype counts as medium-sized by frequency. The chain is built from TRBV10-3 and TRBJ1-5; TCRdb outputs TRBD1, but without DNA this stays unchecked. The CDR3 has 16 amino acids. Germline V gives CDR1 ENHRY, CDR2 SYGVKD. The CDR3 region is CAISEEGTGGYQPQHF.

By frequency, this clonotype is medium-sized. This chain uses TRBV15 with TRBJ2-1; TCRdb's D call, TRBD2, is unchecked because there is no DNA. Germline loops: CDR1 LNHNV, CDR2 YYDKDF (reference sequence). The CDR3 runs to 19 residues. The CDR3 spells CATSRGSGGRWLAYNEQFF.

This clonotype is labeled medium-sized based on frequency. The gene calls are TRBV19 and TRBJ2-3; the TRBD1 assignment by TCRdb is unverifiable without DNA. The germline CDR1 and CDR2 sequences are LNHDA and SQIVND (reference sequence). CDR3 length: 16 residues. The CDR3 spells CASNNRGGTSTDTQYF.

Considering frequency, this clonotype is medium-sized. The chain couples TRBV5-6 to TRBJ2-5; TCRdb names TRBD1, which stays unverified in the absence of DNA. Germline V gene data show CDR1 as SGHDT and CDR2 as YYEEEE. CDR3 length: 13 amino acids. The chain's CDR3 is CASSLGQGETQYF.

This clonotype is classed as medium-sized by frequency. V and J are TRBV30 and TRBJ1-1. The CDR3 extends over 12 amino acids. CDR1 GTSNPN and CDR2 SVGIG come from the germline V gene (reference sequence). CDR3 region: CAWTLMNTEAFF.

The chain links TRBV28 to TRBJ2-3; the TCRdb D gene call, TRBD2, has no DNA to confirm it. The CDR3 has 16 residues. Germline lookup yields CDR1 MDHEN and CDR2 SYDVKM. The CDR3 loop reads CASSLGGGRAWDTQYF.

Considering frequency, this clonotype is medium-sized. The CDR3 is CSAQSQGSGSSPLHF. The rearrangement links TRBV20-1 to TRBJ1-6; without DNA, the TCRdb call of TRBD1 cannot be checked. The V gene's germline CDR1 is DFQATT and CDR2 SNEGSKA (reference sequence). The CDR3 spans 15 residues.

Its frequency marks this clonotype as medium-sized. The chain couples TRBV24-1 to TRBJ2-2; TCRdb reports TRBD1, a call that lacks DNA to check it against. Germline values: CDR1 KGHDR, CDR2 SFDVKD. The CDR3 is made up of 13 amino acids. CDR3 sequence: CATRQGWVGELFF.

The V call is TRBV19, the J call TRBJ1-5; TCRdb names TRBD1, which stays unverified in the absence of DNA. Germline loops: CDR1 LNHDA, CDR2 SQIVND (reference sequence). The CDR3 length is 15 residues. CDR3 loop: CASNSQGAGNQPQHF.

This clonotype is classed as medium-sized by frequency. The chain uses TRBV5-4 and TRBJ1-2; TCRdb's D call, TRBD1, is unchecked because there is no DNA. In germline, CDR1 is SGHNT, CDR2 YYREEE (reference sequence). The CDR3 sequence is 14 residues long. The CDR3 loop reads CASSPQGVRYGYTF.

This clonotype registers medium-sized by frequency. This chain uses TRBV19 with TRBJ2-1; TCRdb names TRBD2, which stays unverified in the absence of DNA. This CDR3 is 16 amino acids long. Germline CDR1 reads LNHDA; CDR2 reads SQIVND (reference sequence). The CDR3 sequence is CASSGVERAALDEQFF. The whole variable domain, filled in from reference TRBV19 and TRBJ2-1, reads DGGITQSPKYLFRKEGQNVTLSCEQNLNHDAMYWYRQDPGQGLRLIYYSQIVNDFQKGDIAEGYSVSREKKESFPLTVTSAQKNPTAFYLCASSGVERAALDEQFFGPGTRLTVL.

This clonotype ranks as medium-sized in terms of frequency. The chain uses TRBV10-3 and TRBJ2-5; without DNA, the TCRdb call of TRBD1 cannot be checked. The V gene's germline CDR1 is ENHRY and CDR2 SYGVKD. The CDR3 extends over 12 amino acids. This chain's CDR3 is CAISNPEETQYF.

By frequency, this clonotype registers medium-sized. The chain joins TRBV27 to TRBJ1-2. The CDR3 contains 13 residues. Per germline, CDR1 MNHEY and CDR2 SMNVEV (reference sequence). CDR3 region: CASSLDGGYGYTF.

This chain connects TRBV7-3 to TRBJ2-2; TCRdb returns TRBD1, unconfirmable since there is no DNA. Germline loops: CDR1 SGHTA, CDR2 FQGTGA. This CDR3 is 14 amino acids long. CDR3 sequence: CASSLGGSTGELFF.